The sequence of this T cell receptor beta chain was determined in a study of CD8+ T cells in alopecia areata (dated 2018 in TCRdb). Study-wide context: The treated patients took part in an open-label pilot trial in which moderate-to-severe alopecia areata was treated with oral tofacitinib at 5 to 10 mg twice daily. Patients stayed on tofacitinib for 6 to 18 months and then had 6 months of follow-up off drug so that delayed response and recurrence could be assessed. The SALT score, which quantifies the percentage of affected scalp surface area, was used to measure disease severity in treated patients. In both human patients and the C3H/HeJ mouse model, the study applied high-throughput TCRbeta sequencing to look at T cell clonal expansion in alopecia areata. Scalp tissue and sorted CD4+ and CD8+ peripheral blood T cells from patchy and totalis/universalis alopecia areata patients and from healthy controls were covered by human TCRbeta sequencing. Biopsies were taken from tofacitinib-treated patients at baseline and again at 4 and 24 weeks into treatment, and several of those patients also had a later scalp biopsy. Scalp clonality was compared across normal scalp (n=4), patchy alopecia areata scalp (n=8), and alopecia totalis/universalis scalp (n=8). RNA came from the PAXgene miRNA kit for fixed scalp, the miRNeasy kit for PBMCs, and the RNeasy kit for mouse skin. TCRbeta CDR3 regions were amplified by immunoSEQ multiplex PCR with 35 Vbeta forward and 13 Jbeta reverse primers. General study outcomes and caveats: Shared TCR sequences between patients were less evident than in mice, which may be partly attributable to HLA diversity in the patient population. Unlike mouse skin, which is dominated by gammadelta T cells, normal human skin has resident alphabeta T cells that are also sequenced, and this complicates analysis of the scalp TCR repertoire. Tofacitinib significantly decreased scalp clonality and the number of expanded CD8+ clones among the top 100 scalp clones. Higher clonality and more expanded CD8+ clones were observed in lesional scalp than in normal scalp, particularly in alopecia totalis/universalis, a finding suggestive of antigenic drive. Many expanded lesional clones persisted in scalp and blood during tofacitinib treatment, which may partly explain relapse after stopping treatment. Because the treated cohort was small and had just a single nonresponder, larger studies are needed to establish links between baseline CD8+ expansion and response.

The time point label, read with the paper, signifies: less than 30 weeks on oral tofacitinib. The sample's treatment or condition, from its label and the paper: oral pan-JAK inhibitor, 5-10 mg twice daily. Lesional scalp punch biopsies and peripheral blood were collected from alopecia areata patients. After PBMCs were isolated by density centrifugation and stained for CD3, CD4 and CD8, a FACSAria was used to sort CD4+ and CD8+ T cells. Library prep was done by the immunoSEQ multiplex PCR assay. For TCR sequencing, RNA was extracted from every sample and reverse transcribed into cDNA to serve as template. First-strand cDNA was synthesized with SuperScript III using a 2:1 mix of oligo-dT and random hexamers. A synthetic immune receptor repertoire was used to measure amplification bias, and any remaining bias was corrected computationally. Per the original workflow: After raw reads were preprocessed to remove errors, the CDR3 was defined following IMGT conventions as running from the conserved cysteine to phenylalanine. Clonality was calculated as 1 minus Shannon entropy normalized by log2 of the number of productive unique TCRs. CD4 or CD8 identity of scalp clones was inferred by cross-referencing scalp TCRbeta sequences with sorted blood CD4 and CD8 repertoires. In its TCRdb copy, this immuneACCESS table keeps in-frame sequences only and misses some clones. Where compared with another copy, unresolved V genes explain less than half of these, and the others have no known cause. That table supplies the V and J calls and clone size; D and trimming were determined from the DNA. In all, the sample holds 150,000 to 200,000 clones, and approximately 61% of those were seen once. Of the sample, 1% falls within the top ten clones.

This clone occurred a few times. Its cognate antigen has yet to be identified. Base qualities are missing; no much larger clone stands one base away. The sequences come from CD4+ T cells sorted from blood, collected at week 24, from a patient treated with tofacitinib. The TCR originated in a human donor with alopecia areata.

At the DNA level, the sequence is TGTGCCAGCAGCTTTACGGGCGGCATTGAAAACATTCAGTACTTC. Translated, it reads CASSFTGGIENIQYF. This sequence uses TRBV5-6 and TRBJ2-4, with the D gene not confidently named. For CDR1 and CDR2, the germline V gene lists SGHDT and YYEEEE. The CDR3 has 15 amino acids, counting the end cysteine and phenylalanine. The sequence is cut down to CDR3 DNA, 45 bases in frame from base 1. V is shortened by 2 bases, J by 5 bases, and the region joining them spans 14 bases.